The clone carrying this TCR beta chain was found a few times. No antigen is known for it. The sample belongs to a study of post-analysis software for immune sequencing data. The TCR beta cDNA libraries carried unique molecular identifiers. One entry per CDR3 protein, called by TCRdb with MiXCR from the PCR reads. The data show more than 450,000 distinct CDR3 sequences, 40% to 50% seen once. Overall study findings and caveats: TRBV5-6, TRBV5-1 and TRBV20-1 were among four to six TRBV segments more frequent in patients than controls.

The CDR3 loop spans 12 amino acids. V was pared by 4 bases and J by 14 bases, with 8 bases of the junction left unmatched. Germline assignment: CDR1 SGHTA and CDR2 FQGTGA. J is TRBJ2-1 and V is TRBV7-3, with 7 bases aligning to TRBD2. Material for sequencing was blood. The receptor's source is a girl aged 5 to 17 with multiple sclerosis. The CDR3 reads CASSSNPREEFF. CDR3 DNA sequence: TGTGCCAGCAGCTCGAACCCCCGGGAGGAGTTCTTC.